This TCR beta chain comes out of a study of blood T cell repertoires in COVID-19. On the study more broadly: Some COVID-19 samples were acute and others convalescent; all came from the United States, Italy and Spain.

Germline V lookup: CDR1 SGHTA, CDR2 FQGNSA. The CDR3 contains 14 residues. J lost 8 bases, V lost 1 base, and 5 bases had no gene match. As processed by the authors: Counts of nucleated cells, estimated from reference gene primer amplification, were obtained. Using immunoSEQ multiplex PCR, the repertoire was profiled, and TCRdb retains in-frame clones only, with some absent. V and J calls and clone size follow that table, whereas D and trimming were derived from the DNA. The repertoire consists of 200,000 to 300,000 clones, with 86% occurring once and the leading ten covering approximately 9.8%. This chain uses TRBV7-2 with TRBJ2-1, with TRBD1 identical over 7 bases. The sample was peripheral blood. The TCR comes from a man between 35 and 55 years old who had recovered from COVID-19. The CDR3 DNA follows: TGTGCCAGCAGCTTAGACAGGGGTGTCGATGAGCAGTTCTTC. It encodes CASSLDRGVDEQFF. Drawing the rest from reference TRBV7-2 and TRBJ2-1, the complete variable domain is GAGVSQSPSNKVTEKGKDVELRCDPISGHTALYWYRQSLGQGLEFLIYFQGNSAPDKSGLPSDRFSAERTGGSVSTLTIQRTQQEDSAVYLCASSLDRGVDEQFFGPGTRLTVL.